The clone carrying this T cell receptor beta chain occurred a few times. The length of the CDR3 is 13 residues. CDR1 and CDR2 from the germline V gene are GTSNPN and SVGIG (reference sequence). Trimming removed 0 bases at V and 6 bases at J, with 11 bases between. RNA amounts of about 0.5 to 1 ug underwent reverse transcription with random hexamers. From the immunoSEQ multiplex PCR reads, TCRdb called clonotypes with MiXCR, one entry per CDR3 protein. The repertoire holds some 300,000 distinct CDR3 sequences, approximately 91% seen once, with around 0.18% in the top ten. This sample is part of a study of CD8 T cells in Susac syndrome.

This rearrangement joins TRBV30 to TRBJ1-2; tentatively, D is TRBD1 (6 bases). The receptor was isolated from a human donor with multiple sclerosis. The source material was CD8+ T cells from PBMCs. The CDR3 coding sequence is TGTGCCTGGAGTGTTGGGGGGGCAAATGGCTACACCTTC. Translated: CAWSVGGANGYTF.